The 7 T cell receptor beta chains presented below share a single source sample, sequenced in a study of cytomegalovirus exposure and HLA in healthy donors. PCR involved 60 Vbeta and 13 Jbeta primers. Method: immunoSEQ multiplex PCR; TCRdb's copy keeps in-frame clones and lacks some. The data show about 200,000 clones, around 83% seen once. The sequenced material came from PBMCs. Receptor source: a woman aged 18-35 years in good health and CMV-seronegative.

The chain recombines TRBV19 with TRBJ1-3; D gene uncertain. This CDR3 has 13 amino acids. Looked up from germline, CDR1 is LNHDA and CDR2 is SQIVND (reference sequence). Between the trimmed V and J ends, which lost 4 bases and 3 bases, there was a span of 7 bases. Here the CDR3 reads CASSNENGNTIYF. In DNA form, the CDR3 reads TGTGCCAGTAGTAACGAGAATGGAAACACCATATATTTT.

The chain combines TRBV10-2 with TRBJ1-2; 8 bases agree with TRBD1. The germline CDR1 and CDR2 sequences are WSHSY and SAAADI. The V and J ends lost 3 bases and 4 bases, in that order; junction bases with no gene match: 7. This CDR3 has 15 amino acids. CDR3 nucleotides: TGCGCCAGCAGTGATGGGAGACAGGGGAGCTATGGCTACACCTTC. The encoded protein is CASSDGRQGSYGYTF.

This clone has only a few counts. The chain employs TRBV4-3 and TRBJ2-2; tentatively, D is TRBD1 (5 bases). The CDR3 spans 15 residues. Germline V lookup: CDR1 LGHNA, CDR2 YSLEER. Trimming removed 3 bases from V and 1 base from J, with 9 bases in between. Here the CDR3 reads CASSHLTGNTGELFF. As DNA, the CDR3 is TGCGCCAGCAGCCACCTTACAGGGAACACCGGGGAGCTGTTTTTT.

CDR3 residues: CASSRQADYEQYF. The CDR3 coding sequence is TGTGCCAGCAGCCGACAGGCCGACTACGAGCAGTACTTC. The chain combines TRBV7-9 with TRBJ2-7, with D possibly TRBD1 on 6 matching bases. Deletions cut 5 bases from V and 3 bases from J, with 11 bases between. The CDR3 spans 13 residues. Germline V gives CDR1 SEHNR, CDR2 FQNEAQ (reference sequence).

CDR3: CARADRNYGYTF. The CDR3 DNA follows: TGTGCCAGGGCGGACAGGAACTATGGCTACACCTTC. The gene calls are TRBV19 and TRBJ1-2, with TRBD1 identical over 7 bases. With V trimmed by 9 bases and J by 2 bases, 3 bases remained unmatched. Per the germline V gene, CDR1 is LNHDA and CDR2 is SQIVND (reference sequence). The CDR3 totals 12 residues.

The J gene is TRBJ2-3, the V gene TRBV29-1, with a tentative D call TRBD1 (6 bases). This CDR3 spans 12 amino acids. Germline assignment: CDR1 SQVTM and CDR2 ANQGSEA. CDR3: CSILHGDITQYF. CDR3 in DNA: TGCAGTATCTTACACGGGGACATTACGCAGTATTTT.

The V gene is TRBV6-1, the J gene TRBJ2-2, with 11 bases matching TRBD1. Per germline, CDR1 MNHNS and CDR2 SASEGT. Trimming removed 5 bases from V and 6 bases from J; junction bases left unmatched: 5. This CDR3 region has 15 residues. CDR3 sequence: CASSSRTGGPGELFF. CDR3 nucleotides: TGTGCCAGCAGTTCGAGGACAGGGGGCCCCGGGGAGCTGTTTTTT.